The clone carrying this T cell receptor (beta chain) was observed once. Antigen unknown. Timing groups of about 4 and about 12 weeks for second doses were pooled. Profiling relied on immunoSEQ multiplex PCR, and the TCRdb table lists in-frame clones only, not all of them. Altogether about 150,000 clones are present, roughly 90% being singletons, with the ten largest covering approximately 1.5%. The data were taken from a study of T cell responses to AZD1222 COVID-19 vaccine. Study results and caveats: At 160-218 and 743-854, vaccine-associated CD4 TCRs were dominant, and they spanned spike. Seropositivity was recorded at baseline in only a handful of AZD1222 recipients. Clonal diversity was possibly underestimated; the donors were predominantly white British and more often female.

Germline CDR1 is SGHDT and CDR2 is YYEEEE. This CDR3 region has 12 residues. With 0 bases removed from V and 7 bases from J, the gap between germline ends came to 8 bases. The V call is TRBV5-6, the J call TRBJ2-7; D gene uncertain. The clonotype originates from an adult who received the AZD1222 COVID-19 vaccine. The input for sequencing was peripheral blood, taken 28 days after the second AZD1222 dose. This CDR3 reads CASSLGFGEQYF. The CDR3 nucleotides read TGTGCCAGCAGCTTGGGGTTCGGGGAGCAGTACTTC.